This TCR beta chain originates from a study of CD8+CD57+ T cells in acquired aplastic anemia. Study-level information: The study obtained an average of roughly 3 ug of DNA from sorted CD4+ and CD8+ cells. Around 11 million reads, on average, were obtained for CD4+ cells from healthy donors. General study findings and limits: Researchers report that fewer than 30 CD8+ CDR3 sequences appeared in both patients and controls. Controls did not differ significantly from patients in CD8+ Simpson's diversity.

Genomic DNA constituted the template upon which TCR beta VDJ and CDR3 profiling was performed. TCRdb called the reads again in MiXCR, with one record for every CDR3 protein. The table includes about 400,000 distinct CDR3 sequences, 65% to 80% detected once. Per germline, CDR1 SEHNR and CDR2 FQNEAQ (reference sequence). The CDR3 length is 15 residues. V was clipped by 3 bases and J by 13 bases, with 24 bases between them. A word on this clonotype: The antigen remains undetermined.

The material sequenced was sorted CD4+, CD8+, or CD8+CD57+ T cells (not recorded which) from PBMCs. The chain is built from TRBV7-9 and TRBJ1-2, with D unclear. The sequence derives from a human donor in good health, serving as a control. CDR3 nucleotides: TGTGCCAGCAGCTTTTCCGTTCCAATCAGCCCCAGCATCACCTTC. This gives the protein CASSFSVPISPSITF.